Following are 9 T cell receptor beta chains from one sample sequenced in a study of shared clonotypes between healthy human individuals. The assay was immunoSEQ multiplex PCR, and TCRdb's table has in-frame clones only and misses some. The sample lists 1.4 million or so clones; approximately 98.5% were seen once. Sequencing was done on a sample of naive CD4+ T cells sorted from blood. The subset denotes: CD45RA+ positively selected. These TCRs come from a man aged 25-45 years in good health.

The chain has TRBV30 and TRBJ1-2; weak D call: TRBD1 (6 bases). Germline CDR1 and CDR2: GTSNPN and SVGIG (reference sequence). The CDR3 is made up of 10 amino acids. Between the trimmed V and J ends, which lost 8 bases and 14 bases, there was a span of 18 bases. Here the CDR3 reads CAARQAGFTF. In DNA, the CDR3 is TGTGCCGCCCGACAGGCCGGGTTTACCTTC.

The CDR3 region is CASSTLSYEQYF. The DNA of the CDR3 is TGTGCCAGCAGCACACTCTCCTACGAGCAGTACTTC. The chain employs TRBV28 and TRBJ2-7; D is unclear. Trimming removed 6 bases from V and 0 bases from J, with 6 bases in between. There are 12 residues in the CDR3. Germline CDR1 is MDHEN and CDR2 is SYDVKM.

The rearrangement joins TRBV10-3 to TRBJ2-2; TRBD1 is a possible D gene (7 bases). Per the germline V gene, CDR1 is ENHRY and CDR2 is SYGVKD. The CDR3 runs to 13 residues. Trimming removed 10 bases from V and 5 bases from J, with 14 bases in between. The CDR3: CATEGAQTGELFF. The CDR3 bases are TGTGCCACGGAGGGGGCGCAAACCGGGGAGCTGTTTTTT.

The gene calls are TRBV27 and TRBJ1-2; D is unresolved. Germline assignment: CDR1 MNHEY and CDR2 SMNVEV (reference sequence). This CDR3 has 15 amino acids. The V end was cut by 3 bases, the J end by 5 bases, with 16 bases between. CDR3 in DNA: TGTGCCAGCAGTTTTGGGCCCGCCCTAATATATGGCTACACCTTC. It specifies CASSFGPALIYGYTF.

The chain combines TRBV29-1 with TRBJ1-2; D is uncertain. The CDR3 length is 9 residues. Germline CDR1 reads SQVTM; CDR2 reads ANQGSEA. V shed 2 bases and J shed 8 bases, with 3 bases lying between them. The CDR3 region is CSVEKGYTF. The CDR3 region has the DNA TGCAGCGTTGAAAAGGGCTACACCTTC.

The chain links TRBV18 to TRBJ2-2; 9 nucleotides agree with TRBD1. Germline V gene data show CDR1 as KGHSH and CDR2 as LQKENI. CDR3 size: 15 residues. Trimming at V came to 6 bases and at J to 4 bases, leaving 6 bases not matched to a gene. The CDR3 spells CASSWTGVITGELFF. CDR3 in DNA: TGTGCCAGCTCTTGGACAGGGGTGATCACCGGGGAGCTGTTTTTT. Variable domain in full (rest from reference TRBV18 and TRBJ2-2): NAGVMQNPRHLVRRRGQEARLRCSPMKGHSHVYWYRQLPEEGLKFMVYLQKENIIDESGMPKERFSAEFPKEGPSILRIQQVVRGDSAAYFCASSWTGVITGELFFGEGSRLTVL.

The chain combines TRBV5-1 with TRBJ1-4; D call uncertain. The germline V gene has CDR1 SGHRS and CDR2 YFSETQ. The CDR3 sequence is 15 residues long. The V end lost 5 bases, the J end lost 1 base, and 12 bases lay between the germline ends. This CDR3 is CASRLNAGTNEKLFF. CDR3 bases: TGCGCCAGCAGGCTGAACGCGGGAACTAATGAAAAACTGTTTTTT. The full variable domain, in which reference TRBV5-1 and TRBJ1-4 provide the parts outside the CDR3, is KAGVTQTPRYLIKTRGQQVTLSCSPISGHRSVSWYQQTPGQGLQFLFEYFSETQRNKGNFPGRFSGRQFSNSRSEMNVSTLELGDSALYLCASRLNAGTNEKLFFGSGTQLSVL.

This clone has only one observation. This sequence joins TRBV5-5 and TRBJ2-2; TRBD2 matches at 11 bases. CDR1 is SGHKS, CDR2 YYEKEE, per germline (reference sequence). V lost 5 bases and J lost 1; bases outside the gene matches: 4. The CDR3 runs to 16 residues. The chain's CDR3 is CASRYTSGGNTGELFF. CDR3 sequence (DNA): TGTGCCAGCAGATATACTAGCGGGGGGAACACCGGGGAGCTGTTTTTT.

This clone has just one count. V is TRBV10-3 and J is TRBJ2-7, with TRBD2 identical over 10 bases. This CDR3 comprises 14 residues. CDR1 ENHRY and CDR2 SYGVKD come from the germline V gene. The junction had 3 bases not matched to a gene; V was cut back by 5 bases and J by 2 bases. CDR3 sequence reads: CAISPGLAPYEQYF. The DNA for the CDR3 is TGTGCCATCAGTCCGGGACTAGCGCCCTACGAGCAGTACTTC.